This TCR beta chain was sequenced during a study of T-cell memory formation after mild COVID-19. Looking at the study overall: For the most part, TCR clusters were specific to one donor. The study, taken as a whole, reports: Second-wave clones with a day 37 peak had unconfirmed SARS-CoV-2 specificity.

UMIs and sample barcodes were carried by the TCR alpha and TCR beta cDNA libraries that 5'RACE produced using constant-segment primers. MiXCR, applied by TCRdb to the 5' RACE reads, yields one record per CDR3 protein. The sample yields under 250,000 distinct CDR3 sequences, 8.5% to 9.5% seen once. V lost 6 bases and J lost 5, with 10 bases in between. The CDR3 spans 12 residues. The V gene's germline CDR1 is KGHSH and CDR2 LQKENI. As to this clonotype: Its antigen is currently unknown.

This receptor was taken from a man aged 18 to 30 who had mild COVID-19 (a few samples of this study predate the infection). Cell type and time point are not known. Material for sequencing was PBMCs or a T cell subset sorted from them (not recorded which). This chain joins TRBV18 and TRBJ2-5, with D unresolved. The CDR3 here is CASSTSRETQYF. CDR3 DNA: TGTGCCAGCTCTACCAGTCGGGAGACCCAGTACTTC. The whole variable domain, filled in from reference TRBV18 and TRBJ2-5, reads NAGVMQNPRHLVRRRGQEARLRCSPMKGHSHVYWYRQLPEEGLKFMVYLQKENIIDESGMPKERFSAEFPKEGPSILRIQQVVRGDSAAYFCASSTSRETQYFGPGTRLLVL.